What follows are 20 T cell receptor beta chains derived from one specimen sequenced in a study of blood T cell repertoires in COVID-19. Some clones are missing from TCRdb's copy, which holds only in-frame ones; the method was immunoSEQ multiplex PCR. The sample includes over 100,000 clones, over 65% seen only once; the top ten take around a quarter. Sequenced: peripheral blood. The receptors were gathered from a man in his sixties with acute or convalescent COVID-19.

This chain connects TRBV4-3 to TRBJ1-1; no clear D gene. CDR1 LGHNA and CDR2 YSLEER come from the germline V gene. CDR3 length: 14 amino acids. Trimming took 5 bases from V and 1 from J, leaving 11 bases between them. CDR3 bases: TGCGCCAGCAGCGTCAACGGAGGGAACACTGAAGCTTTCTTT. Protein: CASSVNGGNTEAFF.

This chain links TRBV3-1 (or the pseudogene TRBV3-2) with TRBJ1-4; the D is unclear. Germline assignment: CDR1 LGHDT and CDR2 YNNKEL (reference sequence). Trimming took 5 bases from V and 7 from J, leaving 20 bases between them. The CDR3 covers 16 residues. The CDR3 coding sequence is TGTGCCAGCAGCACCCGTACGTCGGGTTTGGGTGAAAAACTGTTTTTT. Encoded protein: CASSTRTSGLGEKLFF.

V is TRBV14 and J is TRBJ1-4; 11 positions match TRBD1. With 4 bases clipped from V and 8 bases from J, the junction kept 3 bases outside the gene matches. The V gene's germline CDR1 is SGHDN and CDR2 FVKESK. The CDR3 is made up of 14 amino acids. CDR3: CASSLGQGEEKLFF. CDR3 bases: TGTGCCAGCAGCCTGGGACAGGGGGAGGAAAAACTGTTTTTT.

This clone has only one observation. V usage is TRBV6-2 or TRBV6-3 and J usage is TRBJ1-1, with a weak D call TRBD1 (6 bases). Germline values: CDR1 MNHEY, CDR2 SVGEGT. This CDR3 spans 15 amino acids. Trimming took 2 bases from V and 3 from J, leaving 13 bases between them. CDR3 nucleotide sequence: TGTGCCAGCAGTTACCCCAGGGGTAGGGACACTGAAGCTTTCTTT. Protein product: CASSYPRGRDTEAFF.

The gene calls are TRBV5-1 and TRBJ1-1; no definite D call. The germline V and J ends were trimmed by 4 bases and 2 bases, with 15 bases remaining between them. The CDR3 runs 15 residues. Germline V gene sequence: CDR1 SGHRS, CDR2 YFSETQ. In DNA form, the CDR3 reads TGCGCCAGCAGCCGGGGTGCTTCAGTCAACACTGAAGCTTTCTTT. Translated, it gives CASSRGASVNTEAFF.

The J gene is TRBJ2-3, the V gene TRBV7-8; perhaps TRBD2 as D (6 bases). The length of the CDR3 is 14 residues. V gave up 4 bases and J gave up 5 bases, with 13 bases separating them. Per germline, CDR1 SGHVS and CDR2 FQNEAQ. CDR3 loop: CASSWSGPKDTQYF. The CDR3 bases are TGTGCCAGCAGCTGGAGCGGGCCGAAAGATACGCAGTATTTT.

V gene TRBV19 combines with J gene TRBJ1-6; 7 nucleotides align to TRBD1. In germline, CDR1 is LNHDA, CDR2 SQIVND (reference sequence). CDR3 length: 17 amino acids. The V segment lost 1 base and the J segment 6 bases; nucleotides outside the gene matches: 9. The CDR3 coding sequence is TGTGCCAGTAGTATAGTAACAGGGGAAGTTCGTAATTCACCCCTCCACTTT. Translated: CASSIVTGEVRNSPLHF. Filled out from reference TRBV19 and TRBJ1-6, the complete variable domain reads DGGITQSPKYLFRKEGQNVTLSCEQNLNHDAMYWYRQDPGQGLRLIYYSQIVNDFQKGDIAEGYSVSREKKESFPLTVTSAQKNPTAFYLCASSIVTGEVRNSPLHFGNGTRLTVT.

CDR3 amino acids: CASRNGARVSTEAFF. For the CDR3, the DNA is TGTGCCAGCAGGAATGGGGCCCGCGTGAGCACTGAAGCTTTCTTT. The chain uses TRBV6-5 and TRBJ1-1; D is possibly TRBD1 (5 bases). The CDR3 covers 15 residues. Germline CDR1 and CDR2: MNHEY and SVGAGI. Trimming stripped 6 bases from V and 4 bases from J, with 18 bases between.

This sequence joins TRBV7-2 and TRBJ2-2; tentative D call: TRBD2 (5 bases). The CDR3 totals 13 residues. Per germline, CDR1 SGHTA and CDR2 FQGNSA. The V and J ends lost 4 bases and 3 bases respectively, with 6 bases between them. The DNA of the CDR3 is TGTGCCAGCAGCTCCGGGGACACCGGGGAGCTGTTTTTT. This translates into CASSSGDTGELFF.

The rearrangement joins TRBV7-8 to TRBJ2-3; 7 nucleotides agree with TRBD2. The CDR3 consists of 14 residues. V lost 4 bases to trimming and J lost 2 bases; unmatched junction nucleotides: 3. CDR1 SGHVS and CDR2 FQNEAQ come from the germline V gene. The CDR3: CASSWTSNTDTQYF. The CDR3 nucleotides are TGTGCCAGCAGCTGGACTAGTAACACAGATACGCAGTATTTT.

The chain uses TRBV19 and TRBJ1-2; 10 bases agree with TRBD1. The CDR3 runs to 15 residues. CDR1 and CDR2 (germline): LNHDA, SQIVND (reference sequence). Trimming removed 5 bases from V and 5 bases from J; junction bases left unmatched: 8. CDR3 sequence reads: CASSDRDRGLYGYTF. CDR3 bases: TGTGCCAGTAGTGACCGGGACAGGGGTCTATATGGCTACACCTTC.

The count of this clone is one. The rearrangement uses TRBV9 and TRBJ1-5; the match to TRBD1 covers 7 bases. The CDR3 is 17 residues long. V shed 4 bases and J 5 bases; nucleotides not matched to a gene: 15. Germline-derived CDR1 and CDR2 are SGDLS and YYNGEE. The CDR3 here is CASSPPLTDRVDQPQHF. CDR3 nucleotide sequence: TGTGCCAGCAGCCCACCCCTGACCGACAGGGTTGATCAGCCCCAGCATTTT.

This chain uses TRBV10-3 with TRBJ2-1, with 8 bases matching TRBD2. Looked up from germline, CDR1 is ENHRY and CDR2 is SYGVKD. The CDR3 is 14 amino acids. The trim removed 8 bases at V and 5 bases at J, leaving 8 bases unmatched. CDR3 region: CAIAGSGRHNEQFF. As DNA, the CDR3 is TGTGCCATCGCAGGCAGCGGGAGACACAATGAGCAGTTCTTC.

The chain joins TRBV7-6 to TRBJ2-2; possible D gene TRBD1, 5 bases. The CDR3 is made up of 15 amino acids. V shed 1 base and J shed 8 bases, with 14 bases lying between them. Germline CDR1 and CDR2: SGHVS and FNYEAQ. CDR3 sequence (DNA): TGTGCCAGCAGCTTAGAGGTTTCCTGGACAGGGGAGCTGTTTTTT. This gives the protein CASSLEVSWTGELFF.

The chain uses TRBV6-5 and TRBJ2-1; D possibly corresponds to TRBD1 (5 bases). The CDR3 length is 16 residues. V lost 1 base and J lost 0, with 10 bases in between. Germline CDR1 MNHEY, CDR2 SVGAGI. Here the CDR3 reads CASSYYRPSSYNEQFF. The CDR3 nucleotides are TGTGCCAGCAGTTACTACAGGCCTAGCTCCTACAATGAGCAGTTCTTC.

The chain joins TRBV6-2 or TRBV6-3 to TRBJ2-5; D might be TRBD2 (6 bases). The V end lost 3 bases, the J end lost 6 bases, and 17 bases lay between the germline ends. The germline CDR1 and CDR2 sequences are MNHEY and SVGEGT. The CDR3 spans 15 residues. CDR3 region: CASSYTFSGEKTQYF. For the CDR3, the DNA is TGTGCCAGCAGTTATACTTTTTCGGGGGAGAAGACCCAGTACTTC.

The CDR3 nucleotides are TGCGCCAGCAGCTTGGTGTCAGGGCCTTACAATGAGCAGTTCTTC. Translation gives CASSLVSGPYNEQFF. The gene calls are TRBV5-1 and TRBJ2-1, with D perhaps matching TRBD1 (5 bases). The CDR3 covers 15 residues. Germline values: CDR1 SGHRS, CDR2 YFSETQ. Trimming pared 0 bases from V and 4 bases from J, leaving 11 bases between.

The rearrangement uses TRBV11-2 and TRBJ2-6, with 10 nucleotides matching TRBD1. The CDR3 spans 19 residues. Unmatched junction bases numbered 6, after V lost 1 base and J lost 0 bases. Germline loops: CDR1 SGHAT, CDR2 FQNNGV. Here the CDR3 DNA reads TGTGCCAGCAGCTTAGGGGGGACAGGGGCACGCTCTGGGGCCAACGTCCTGACTTTC. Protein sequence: CASSLGGTGARSGANVLTF.

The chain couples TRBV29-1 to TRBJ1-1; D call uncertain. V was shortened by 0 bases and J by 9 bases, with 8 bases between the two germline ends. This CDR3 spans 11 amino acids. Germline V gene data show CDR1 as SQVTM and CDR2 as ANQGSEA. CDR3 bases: TGCAGCGTTGAAGAAGCGCAGCAAGCTTTCTTT. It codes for CSVEEAQQAFF.

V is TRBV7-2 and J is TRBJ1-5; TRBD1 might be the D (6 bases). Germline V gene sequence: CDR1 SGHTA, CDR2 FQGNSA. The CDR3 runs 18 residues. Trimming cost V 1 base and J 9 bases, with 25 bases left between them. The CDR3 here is CASSLGLDRFLGIAPQHF. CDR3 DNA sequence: TGTGCCAGCAGCTTAGGGTTAGACAGGTTTCTCGGCATTGCGCCCCAGCATTTT.